The next 22 T cell receptor beta chains were all read from a single sample in a study of regulatory T cells in long-lasting Graves disease (dated by TCRdb to the early 2020s). Taken with the paper, the label for time point translates to: newly diagnosed GD, antithyroid drugs for less than 3 months. RNA was extracted from PBMCs in TRIzol for both TCR sequencing and RNA sequencing. To prepare the library, multiplex PCR was applied. The instrument given in TCRdb is Illumina HiSeq 4000. To build TCR beta libraries, CDR3 regions were amplified by Arm-PCR using iRepertoire HTBI primers. TCRdb redid the processing of the public reads, applying fastp at Q25 and MiXCR, and retained in-frame beta chains. Rows with a matching CDR3 protein are joined into one entry that keeps the most common DNA and genes. This sample gives approximately 400,000 distinct CDR3 sequences in total; 12% of them show up just once. The ten largest clones represent approximately 17% of the sample.

The same specimen was also included in a second study, on T cells in Graves' hyperthyroidism and ophthalmopathy.

The sequenced sample was peripheral blood mononuclear cells (PBMCs), obtained at new diagnosis, from a patient treated with antithyroid drugs. Receptors originate from a woman in her late teens or twenties with Graves disease. Donor details come from another sample of the same person, matched by shared clones.

The rearrangement joins TRBV30 to TRBJ1-5, with TRBD1 matching over 7 bases. This CDR3 is built from 15 residues. Germline V gene sequence: CDR1 GTSNPN, CDR2 SVGIG (reference sequence). J lost 4 bases, V lost 2 bases, and 8 bases had no gene match. The DNA of the CDR3 is TGTGCCTGGAGTCAGGGGGGACGGGGAAATCAGCCCCAGCATTTT. This encodes CAWSQGGRGNQPQHF.

This clonotype was recorded many times. This rearrangement joins TRBV20-1 to TRBJ1-2, with 7 nucleotides matching TRBD1. The germline CDR1 and CDR2 sequences are DFQATT and SNEGSKA (reference sequence). V lost 4 bases and J lost 8; bases outside the gene matches: 7. The CDR3 is made up of 12 amino acids. The CDR3 DNA reads TGCAGTGCTACGGGACAGCATAGAGGCTACACCTTC. As protein: CSATGQHRGYTF.

This clonotype was detected a few times. The genes are TRBV4-1 and TRBJ2-7; 11 bases fit TRBD1. From germline, CDR1 is MGHRA and CDR2 YSYEKL. J was trimmed by 7 bases and V by 4 bases; bases with no gene match: 9. This CDR3 is built from 15 residues. CDR3 amino acids: CASSPTGQGAREQYF. Here the CDR3 DNA reads TGCGCCAGCAGCCCCACCGGACAGGGGGCGCGGGAGCAGTACTTC.

This chain joins TRBV4-3 and TRBJ2-1, with D tentatively TRBD1 or TRBD2 (5 bases each). The CDR3 has 15 amino acids. Trimming took 0 bases from V and 8 from J, leaving 14 bases between them. CDR1 and CDR2 (germline): LGHNA, YSLEER. Here the CDR3 DNA reads TGCGCCAGCAGCCAAGATGGGACCCGCCTCGATGAGCAGTTCTTC. It yields the protein CASSQDGTRLDEQFF.

V and J are TRBV3-2 and TRBJ2-3; TRBD1 is taken as the D call from the table, unchecked against the DNA. TRBV3-2 is described as a pseudogene. CDR3 length: 17 residues. The CDR3 DNA reads as TGTGCCAGCAGCCAAATCCAGGGGGCTGACATATCAGATACGCAGTATTTT. It yields the protein CASSQIQGADISDTQYF.

In this sample, this clonotype turned up many times. The rearrangement joins TRBV12-3 or TRBV12-4 to TRBJ1-1; D remains unclear. V gave up 5 bases and J gave up 1 base, with 14 bases separating them. CDR3 length equals 15 residues. Here the CDR3 reads CASSLNRIRNTEAFF. CDR3 coding DNA: TGTGCCAGCAGTCTTAATCGGATTAGGAACACTGAAGCTTTCTTT.

The table lists this clonotype with many counts. The chain has TRBV18 and TRBJ2-7; D perhaps matches TRBD1 (6 bases). Per germline, CDR1 KGHSH and CDR2 LQKENI. V was cut by 0 bases and J by 2 bases, with 11 bases left in between. The CDR3 has 15 residues. CDR3 nucleotide sequence: TGTGCCAGCTCACCACCCACGACAGGAACCTACGAGCAGTACGTC. Amino acids: CASSPPTTGTYEQYV.

Only a few counts were recorded for this clonotype. This chain connects TRBV6-2 or TRBV6-3 to TRBJ2-2; D gene ambiguous. Germline loops: CDR1 MNHEY, CDR2 SVGEGT. V was pared by 0 bases and J by 8 bases, with 4 bases between. The CDR3 loop spans 12 amino acids. In nucleotides, the CDR3 is TGTGCCAGCAGTTACTCGTATGGGGAGCTGTTTTTT. Translated: CASSYSYGELFF.

This clonotype was detected many times. The rearrangement uses TRBV3-1 and TRBJ2-5; D is perhaps TRBD2 (6 bases). CDR1 and CDR2 from the germline V gene are LGHDT and YNNKEL (reference sequence). The CDR3 has 13 amino acids. V lost 2 bases, J lost 5 bases, and 9 bases lay in between. Here the CDR3 DNA reads TGTGCCAGCAGCCAACGGGAGTTGGAGACCCAGTACTTC. Protein sequence: CASSQRELETQYF.

The sample holds many counts of this clonotype. The genes are TRBV7-2 and TRBJ1-1, with 7 bases identical to TRBD1. V gave up 2 bases and J gave up 5 bases; unmatched junction bases: 2. Germline V CDR1 and CDR2: SGHTA, FQGNSA. The CDR3 has 13 amino acids. The DNA of the CDR3 is TGTGCCAGCAGCTTACAGGGGGTAACTGAAGCTTTCTTT. It is translated as CASSLQGVTEAFF.

This clonotype has a count of ten or more. V is TRBV18 and J is TRBJ1-5; weak D call: TRBD1 (5 bases). Trimming removed 2 bases at V and 6 bases at J, with 17 bases between. Germline CDR1 reads KGHSH; CDR2 reads LQKENI. This CDR3 is built from 16 residues. This CDR3 reads CASSPNAGTPSQPQHF. The CDR3 nucleotides read TGTGCCAGCTCACCAAATGCAGGGACCCCCAGTCAGCCCCAGCATTTT.

Points on this clonotype: A single base separates this from a much larger clone, so it may be a read error. The CDR3 carries no conserved terminal phenylalanine or tryptophan, so it likely arises from a read error. The chain combines TRBV18 with TRBJ2-2; no clear D gene. Trimming removed 4 bases from V and 2 bases from J, with 8 bases in between. The CDR3 is 14 residues long. Germline assignment: CDR1 KGHSH and CDR2 LQKENI. The DNA for the CDR3 is TGTGCCAGCTCACAACGGCAAAACACCGGGGAGCTGTTTTCT. Translated: CASSQRQNTGELFS.

CDR3 amino acids: CASSQVIRGKGTEAFF. As DNA, the CDR3 is TGCGCCAGCAGCCAGGTCATCAGGGGTAAAGGGACTGAAGCTTTCTTT. This sequence joins TRBV4-3 and TRBJ1-1, with a tentative D call TRBD1 (6 bases). There are 16 residues in the CDR3. Germline assignment: CDR1 LGHNA and CDR2 YSLEER. Between the trimmed V and J ends, which lost 3 bases and 5 bases, there was a span of 19 bases.

This clonotype has at least ten counts. This sequence joins TRBV6-1 and TRBJ2-1; 8 bases match TRBD1. The CDR3 runs to 17 residues. Trimming removed 6 bases from V and 8 bases from J; junction bases left unmatched: 18. The germline V gene encodes CDR1 MNHNS and CDR2 SASEGT. DNA for the CDR3: TGTGCCAGCAGCGCCGGACAGGGCCTTCTTTCAGTCCATGAGCAGTTCTTC. It codes for CASSAGQGLLSVHEQFF.

This rearrangement joins TRBV7-3 to TRBJ2-1, with D possibly matching TRBD1 (5 bases). V shed 2 bases and J shed 5 bases, with 7 bases lying between them. The CDR3 contains 13 residues. CDR1 SGHTA and CDR2 FQGTGA come from the germline V gene. As DNA, the CDR3 is TGTGCCAGCAGCTTAGGGGCGGACAATGAGCAGTTCTTC. Its protein product is CASSLGADNEQFF. The whole variable domain, filled in from reference TRBV7-3 and TRBJ2-1, reads GAGVSQTPSNKVTEKGKYVELRCDPISGHTALYWYRQSLGQGPEFLIYFQGTGAADDSGLPNDRFFAVRPEGSVSTLKIQRTERGDSAVYLCASSLGADNEQFFGPGTRLTVL.

At least ten counts were recorded for this clonotype. V usage is TRBV20-1 and J usage is TRBJ2-7; D possibly corresponds to TRBD2 (5 bases). The CDR3 covers 14 residues. V dropped 1 base and J dropped 8 bases, with 18 bases sitting between them. Germline CDR1 is DFQATT and CDR2 is SNEGSKA (reference sequence). CDR3 DNA: TGCAGTGCTAGAGGGGCACTAGAGGTGCCCAAGCAGTACTTC. It specifies CSARGALEVPKQYF.

The rearrangement joins TRBV19 to TRBJ2-6; TRBD1 matches at 7 bases. V lost 6 bases to trimming and J lost 2 bases; unmatched junction nucleotides: 7. The germline V gene encodes CDR1 LNHDA and CDR2 SQIVND (reference sequence). CDR3 size: 16 residues. CDR3 loop: CASRGGYFTGANVLTF. CDR3 DNA sequence: TGTGCCAGTAGAGGGGGCTATTTTACTGGGGCCAACGTCCTGACTTTC.

This clonotype came up a few times. This chain's CDR3 is CASSNRVWTEAFF. In nucleotides, the CDR3 is TGCGCCAGCAGCAACAGGGTGTGGACTGAAGCTTTCTTT. The chain links TRBV4-3 to TRBJ1-1; perhaps TRBD1 as D (6 bases). The CDR3 covers 13 residues. Germline V gene sequence: CDR1 LGHNA, CDR2 YSLEER. V was clipped by 5 bases and J by 5 bases, with 12 bases between them.

This clonotype was found many times. The rearrangement joins TRBV30 to TRBJ2-1, with 7 bases identical to TRBD2. The CDR3 has 14 residues. CDR1 and CDR2 from the germline V gene are GTSNPN and SVGIG (reference sequence). Trimming removed 2 bases from V and 3 bases from J; junction bases left unmatched: 4. CDR3 loop: CAWSSGTNYNEQFF. DNA of the CDR3: TGTGCCTGGAGTAGCGGGACTAACTACAATGAGCAGTTCTTC.

Many counts were recorded for this clonotype. This sequence joins TRBV29-1 and TRBJ2-1; D might be TRBD2 (5 bases). Trimming shortened V by 0 bases and J by 3 bases, and 9 bases separated the two germline ends. The germline gives CDR1 SQVTM, CDR2 ANQGSEA. This CDR3 is 14 amino acids long. The CDR3 region is CSVEDTDYYNEQFF. DNA for the CDR3: TGCAGCGTTGAAGATACCGACTACTACAATGAGCAGTTCTTC.

A few counts support this clonotype. This chain joins TRBV6-1 and TRBJ1-4; D remains unclear. Germline V gives CDR1 MNHNS, CDR2 SASEGT. V lost 6 bases to trimming and J lost 5 bases, with 7 bases between them. This CDR3 region has 12 residues. CDR3 bases: TGTGCCAGCAGCCCCTTCAATGAAAAACTGTTTTTT. Encoded protein: CASSPFNEKLFF.

This clonotype was counted many times. This chain joins TRBV19 and TRBJ1-1; the D gene is possibly TRBD1 (6 bases). The CDR3 totals 16 residues. Germline V gene lookup returns CDR1 LNHDA and CDR2 SQIVND (reference sequence). V was clipped by 5 bases and J by 6 bases, with 22 bases between them. CDR3 bases: TGTGCCAGTAGTCCGAGAAGACAGGAGCTAAGAGCTGAAGCTTTCTTT. It encodes CASSPRRQELRAEAFF.